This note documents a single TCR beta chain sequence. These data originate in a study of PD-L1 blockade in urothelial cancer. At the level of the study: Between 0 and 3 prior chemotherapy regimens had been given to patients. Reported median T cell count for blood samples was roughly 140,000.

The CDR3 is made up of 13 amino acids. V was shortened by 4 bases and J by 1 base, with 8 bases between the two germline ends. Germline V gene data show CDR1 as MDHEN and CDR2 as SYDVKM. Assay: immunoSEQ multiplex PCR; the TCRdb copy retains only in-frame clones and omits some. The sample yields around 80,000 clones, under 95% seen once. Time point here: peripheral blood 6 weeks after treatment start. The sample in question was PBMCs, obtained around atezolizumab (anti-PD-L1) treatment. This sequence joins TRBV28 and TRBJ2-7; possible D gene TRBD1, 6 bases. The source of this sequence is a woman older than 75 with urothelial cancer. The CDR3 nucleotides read TGTGCCAGCAGTTCTCAGGGGTCCTACGAGCAGTACTTC. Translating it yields CASSSQGSYEQYF. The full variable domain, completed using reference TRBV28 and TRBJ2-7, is DVKVTQSSRYLVKRTGEKVFLECVQDMDHENMFWYRQDPGLGLRLIYFSYDVKMKEKGDIPEGYSVSREKKERFSLILESASTNQTSMYLCASSSQGSYEQYFGPGTRLTVT.